This T cell receptor (beta chain) is from a study of T cells after yellow fever vaccination. General study results and limits: Abundant bulk-population clonotypes could contaminate the FACS-sorted repertoires.

This clonotype was observed a handful of times. Its antigen is not identified. V gave up 9 bases and J gave up 4 bases; unmatched junction bases: 17. The CDR3 has 16 amino acids. The V gene's germline CDR1 is LGHNT and CDR2 FRNRAP. MiXCR, run by TCRdb on the 5' RACE reads, gives a single entry per CDR3 protein. The sample has nearly 550,000 distinct CDR3 sequences, 19% seen once; the top ten hold approximately 15%. This clonotype was obtained from a man aged 25 to 40 who received the YFV17D yellow fever vaccine. This chain uses TRBV12-5 with TRBJ2-5; 7 bases agree with TRBD2. The source material was PBMCs, sampled 15 days after the yellow fever booster vaccination. Here the CDR3 DNA reads TGTGCTAGCTCCAGGGAGGGGCTAGCCCCTCGAGAGACCCAGTACTTC. This translates into CASSREGLAPRETQYF. Based on the CDR3 plus reference TRBV12-5 and TRBJ2-5, the full variable domain is DARVTQTPRHKVTEMGQEVTMRCQPILGHNTVFWYRQTMMQGLELLAYFRNRAPLDDSGMPKDRFSAEMPDATLATLKIQPSEPRDSAVYFCASSREGLAPRETQYFGPGTRLLVL.